Listed here is a single T cell receptor (beta chain). Its antigen is not known. In TCRdb, the reads were re-called with MiXCR into one record per CDR3 protein. The repertoire has roughly 34,000 distinct CDR3 sequences, 52% of them found once; the top ten carry 75% to 95%. The data are from a study of T cell repertoires in cytomegalovirus infection. Study details: Matching HLA type, along with CMV infection, was indicated by public TCR beta signatures.

General study points: Within the response measured ex vivo, HLA-C-restricted CMV-specific TCR beta clonotypes were dominant.

J was trimmed by 6 bases and V by 5 bases; bases with no gene match: 7. From germline, CDR1 is MDHEN and CDR2 SYDVKM. CDR3 size: 16 residues. Here the sequenced sample was CD8+ T cells from cultured PBMCs, taken from culture after CMV antigen stimulation. The chain links TRBV28 to TRBJ2-7; 16 bases line up with TRBD2. The source of this sequence is a human donor in good health (CMV status not recorded). Some clones in this sample may be carry-over from other donors' samples. CDR3 in amino acids: CASSLGTSGRAAEQYF. The CDR3 nucleotides are TGTGCCAGCAGTCTAGGGACTAGCGGGAGGGCCGCCGAGCAGTACTTC. The variable domain in full, with the rest retrieved from reference TRBV28 and TRBJ2-7, is DVKVTQSSRYLVKRTGEKVFLECVQDMDHENMFWYRQDPGLGLRLIYFSYDVKMKEKGDIPEGYSVSREKKERFSLILESASTNQTSMYLCASSLGTSGRAAEQYFGPGTRLTVT.